This T cell receptor beta chain was found in a study of cytomegalovirus exposure and HLA in healthy donors. Study findings and constraints: Using the classifier, cytomegalovirus status was reportedly diagnosed with high specificity and sensitivity. Generally TCR sequences proved uncommon, though certain public TCRs appeared in numerous donors. In vitro confirmation showed three CMV-associated chains to be CMV antigen specific.

Of note for this clone: Its antigen is as yet unknown.

This table comes from immunoSEQ multiplex PCR, and its TCRdb copy is limited to in-frame clones, with some not included. The table shows some 170,000 clones, with roughly nine tenths occurring only once. CDR3 length: 16 amino acids. Per the germline V gene, CDR1 is MNHNY and CDR2 is SVGAGI (reference sequence). Trimming stripped 6 bases from V and 2 bases from J, with 18 bases between. The sequence derives from a man between 18 and 35 years old in good health and CMV-seropositive. The sequenced sample was PBMCs. This chain links TRBV6-6 with TRBJ2-3; D call uncertain. This chain's CDR3 is CASSHLLGATTDTQYF. The CDR3 DNA is TGTGCCAGCAGCCACCTTCTGGGCGCAACCACAGATACGCAGTATTTT.